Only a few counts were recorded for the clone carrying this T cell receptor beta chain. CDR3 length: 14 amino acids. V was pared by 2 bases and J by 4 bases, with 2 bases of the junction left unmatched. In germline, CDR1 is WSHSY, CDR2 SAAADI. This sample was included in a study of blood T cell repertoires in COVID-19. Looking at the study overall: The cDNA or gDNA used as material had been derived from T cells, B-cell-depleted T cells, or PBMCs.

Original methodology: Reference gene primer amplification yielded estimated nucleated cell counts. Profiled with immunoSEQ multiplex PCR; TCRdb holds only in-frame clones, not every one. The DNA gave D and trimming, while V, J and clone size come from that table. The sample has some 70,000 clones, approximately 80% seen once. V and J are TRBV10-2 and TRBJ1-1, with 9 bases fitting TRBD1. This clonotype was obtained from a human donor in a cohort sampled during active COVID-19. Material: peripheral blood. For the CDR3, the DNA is TGCGCCAGCAGTGAGGGGACAGGGCCCACTGAAGCTTTCTTT. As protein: CASSEGTGPTEAFF.